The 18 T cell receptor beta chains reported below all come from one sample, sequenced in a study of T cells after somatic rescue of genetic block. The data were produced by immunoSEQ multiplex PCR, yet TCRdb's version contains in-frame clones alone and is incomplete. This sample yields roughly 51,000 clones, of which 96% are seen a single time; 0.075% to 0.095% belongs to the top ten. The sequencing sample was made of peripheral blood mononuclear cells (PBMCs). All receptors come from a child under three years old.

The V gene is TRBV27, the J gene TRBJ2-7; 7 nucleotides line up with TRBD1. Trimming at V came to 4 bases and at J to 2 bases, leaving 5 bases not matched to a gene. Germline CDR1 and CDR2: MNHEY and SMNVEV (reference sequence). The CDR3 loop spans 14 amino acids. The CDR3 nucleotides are TGTGCCAGCAGTTCCCTGACAGGGCCCTACGAGCAGTACTTC. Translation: CASSSLTGPYEQYF.

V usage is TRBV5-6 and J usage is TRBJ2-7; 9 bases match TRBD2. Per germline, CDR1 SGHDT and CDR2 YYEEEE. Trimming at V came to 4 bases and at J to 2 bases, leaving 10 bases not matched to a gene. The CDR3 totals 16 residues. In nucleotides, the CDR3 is TGTGCCAGCAGCCCCCTCCTAGGCGGGGGGGCCTACGAGCAGTACTTC. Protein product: CASSPLLGGGAYEQYF.

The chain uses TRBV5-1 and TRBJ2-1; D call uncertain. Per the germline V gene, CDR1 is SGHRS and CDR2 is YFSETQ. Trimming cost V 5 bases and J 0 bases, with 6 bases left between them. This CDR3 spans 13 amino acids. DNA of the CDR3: TGCGCCAGCAGTTTCACCTCCTACAATGAGCAGTTCTTC. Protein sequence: CASSFTSYNEQFF.

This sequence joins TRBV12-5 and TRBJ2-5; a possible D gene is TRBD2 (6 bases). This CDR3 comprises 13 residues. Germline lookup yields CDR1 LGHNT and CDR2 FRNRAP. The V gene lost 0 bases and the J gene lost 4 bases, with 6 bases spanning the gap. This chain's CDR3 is CASGLVAGETQYF. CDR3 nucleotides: TGTGCTAGTGGTTTGGTAGCGGGAGAGACCCAGTACTTC. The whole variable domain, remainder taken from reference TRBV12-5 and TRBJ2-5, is DARVTQTPRHKVTEMGQEVTMRCQPILGHNTVFWYRQTMMQGLELLAYFRNRAPLDDSGMPKDRFSAEMPDATLATLKIQPSEPRDSAVYFCASGLVAGETQYFGPGTRLLVL.

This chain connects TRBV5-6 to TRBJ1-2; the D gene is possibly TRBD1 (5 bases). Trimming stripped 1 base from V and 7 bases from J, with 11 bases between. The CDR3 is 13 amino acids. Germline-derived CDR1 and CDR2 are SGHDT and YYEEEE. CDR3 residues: CASSLPGGGGYTF. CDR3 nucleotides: TGTGCCAGCAGCTTGCCCGGGGGTGGTGGCTACACCTTC.

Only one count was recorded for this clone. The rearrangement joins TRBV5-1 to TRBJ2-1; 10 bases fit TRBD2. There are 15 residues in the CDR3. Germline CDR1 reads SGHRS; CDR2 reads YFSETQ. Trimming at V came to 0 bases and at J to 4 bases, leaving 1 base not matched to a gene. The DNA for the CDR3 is TGCGCCAGCAGCTTGGGGACTAGCGGTTACAATGAGCAGTTCTTC. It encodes CASSLGTSGYNEQFF.

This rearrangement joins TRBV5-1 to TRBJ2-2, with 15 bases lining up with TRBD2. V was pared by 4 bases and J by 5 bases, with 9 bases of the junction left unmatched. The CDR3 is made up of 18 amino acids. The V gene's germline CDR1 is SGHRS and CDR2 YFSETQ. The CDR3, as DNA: TGCGCCAGCAGCCCAATAAGGGGACTAGCGGGAGGAACCGGGGAGCTGTTTTTT. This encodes CASSPIRGLAGGTGELFF.

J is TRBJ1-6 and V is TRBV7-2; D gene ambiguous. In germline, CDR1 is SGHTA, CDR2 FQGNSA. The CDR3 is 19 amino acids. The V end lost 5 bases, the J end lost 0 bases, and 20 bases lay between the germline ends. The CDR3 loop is CASSLKVRGLSSYNSPLHF. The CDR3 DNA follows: TGTGCCAGCAGCCTAAAAGTTCGGGGTCTAAGCTCCTATAATTCACCCCTCCACTTT.

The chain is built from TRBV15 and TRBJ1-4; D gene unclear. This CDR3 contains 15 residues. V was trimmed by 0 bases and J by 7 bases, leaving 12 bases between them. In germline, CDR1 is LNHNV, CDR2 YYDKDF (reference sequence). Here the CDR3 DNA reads TGTGCCACCAGCAGAGATAATAGGAGGAGTGAAAAACTGTTTTTT. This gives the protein CATSRDNRRSEKLFF.

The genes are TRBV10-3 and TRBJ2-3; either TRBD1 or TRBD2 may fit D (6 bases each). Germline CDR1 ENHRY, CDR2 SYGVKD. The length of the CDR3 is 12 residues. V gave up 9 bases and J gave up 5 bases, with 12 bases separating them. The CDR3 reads CAITGRGDTQYF. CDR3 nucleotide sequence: TGTGCCATTACAGGGCGGGGAGATACGCAGTATTTT.

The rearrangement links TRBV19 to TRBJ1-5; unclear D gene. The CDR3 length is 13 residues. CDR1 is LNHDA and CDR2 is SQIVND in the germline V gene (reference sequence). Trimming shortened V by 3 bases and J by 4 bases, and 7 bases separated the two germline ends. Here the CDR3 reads CASSMPVNQPQHF. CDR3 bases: TGTGCCAGTAGTATGCCAGTTAATCAGCCCCAGCATTTT.

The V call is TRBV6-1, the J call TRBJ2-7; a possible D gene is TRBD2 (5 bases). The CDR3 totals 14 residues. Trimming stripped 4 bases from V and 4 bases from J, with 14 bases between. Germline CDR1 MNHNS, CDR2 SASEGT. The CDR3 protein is CASSVVSSWYEQYF. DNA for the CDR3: TGTGCCAGCAGTGTGGTGTCTAGCTGGTACGAGCAGTACTTC.

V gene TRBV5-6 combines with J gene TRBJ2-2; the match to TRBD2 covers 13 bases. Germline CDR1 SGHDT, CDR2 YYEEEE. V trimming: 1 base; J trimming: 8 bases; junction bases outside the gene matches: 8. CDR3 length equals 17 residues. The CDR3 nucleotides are TGTGCCAGCAGCTTGCAACGGACTAGCGGGAGAACGGGGGAGCTGTTTTTT. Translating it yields CASSLQRTSGRTGELFF.

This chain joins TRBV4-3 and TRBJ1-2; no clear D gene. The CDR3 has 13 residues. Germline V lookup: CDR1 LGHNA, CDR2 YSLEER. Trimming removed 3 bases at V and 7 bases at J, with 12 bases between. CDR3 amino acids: CASSQDGEGGYTF. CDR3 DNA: TGCGCCAGCAGCCAGGATGGCGAAGGTGGCTACACCTTC.

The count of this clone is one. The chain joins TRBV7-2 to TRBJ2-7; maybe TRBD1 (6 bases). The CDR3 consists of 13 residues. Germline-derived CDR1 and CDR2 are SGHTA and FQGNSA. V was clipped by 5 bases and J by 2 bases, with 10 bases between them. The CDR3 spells CASSNRDTYEQYF. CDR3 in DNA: TGTGCCAGCAGCAACCGGGACACCTACGAGCAGTACTTC.

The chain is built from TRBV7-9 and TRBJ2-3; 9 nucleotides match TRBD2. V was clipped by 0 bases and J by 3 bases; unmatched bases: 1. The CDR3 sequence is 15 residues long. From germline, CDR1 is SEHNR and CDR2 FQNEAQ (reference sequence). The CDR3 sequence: CASSLALAGTDTQYF. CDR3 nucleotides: TGTGCCAGCAGCTTAGCGCTAGCGGGGACAGATACGCAGTATTTT.

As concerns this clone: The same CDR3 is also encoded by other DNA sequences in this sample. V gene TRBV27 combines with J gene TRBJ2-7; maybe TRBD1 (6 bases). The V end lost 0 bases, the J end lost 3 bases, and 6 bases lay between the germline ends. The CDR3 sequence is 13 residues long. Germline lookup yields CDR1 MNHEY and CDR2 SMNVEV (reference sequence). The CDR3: CASSLSGGYEQYF. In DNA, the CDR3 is TGTGCCAGCAGTTTATCAGGGGGCTACGAGCAGTACTTC.

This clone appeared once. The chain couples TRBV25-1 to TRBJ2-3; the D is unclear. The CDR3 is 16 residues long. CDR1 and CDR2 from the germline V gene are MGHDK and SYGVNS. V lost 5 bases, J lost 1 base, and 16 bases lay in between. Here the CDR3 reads CASSRGPSPRTDTQYF. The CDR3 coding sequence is TGTGCCAGCAGTCGCGGACCAAGCCCCCGCACAGATACGCAGTATTTT. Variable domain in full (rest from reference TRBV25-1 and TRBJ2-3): EADIYQTPRYLVIGTGKKITLECSQTMGHDKMYWYQQDPGMELHLIHYSYGVNSTEKGDLSSESTVSRIRTEHFPLTLESARPSHTSQYLCASSRGPSPRTDTQYFGPGTRLTVL.